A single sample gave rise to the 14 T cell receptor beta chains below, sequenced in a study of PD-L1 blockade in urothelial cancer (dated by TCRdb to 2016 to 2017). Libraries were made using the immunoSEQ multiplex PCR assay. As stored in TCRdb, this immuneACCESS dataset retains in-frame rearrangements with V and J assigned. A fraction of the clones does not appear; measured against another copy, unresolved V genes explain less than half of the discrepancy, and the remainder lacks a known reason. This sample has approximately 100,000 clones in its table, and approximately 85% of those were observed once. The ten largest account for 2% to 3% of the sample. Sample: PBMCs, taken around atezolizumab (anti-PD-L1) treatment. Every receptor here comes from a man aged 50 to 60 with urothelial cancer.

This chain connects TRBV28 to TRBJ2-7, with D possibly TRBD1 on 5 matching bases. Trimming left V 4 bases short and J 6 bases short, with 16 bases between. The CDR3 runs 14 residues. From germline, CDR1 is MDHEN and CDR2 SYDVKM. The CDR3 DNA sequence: TGTGCCAGCAGTTCCCCAGGGTCCCGGCGCGAGCAGTACTTC. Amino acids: CASSSPGSRREQYF.

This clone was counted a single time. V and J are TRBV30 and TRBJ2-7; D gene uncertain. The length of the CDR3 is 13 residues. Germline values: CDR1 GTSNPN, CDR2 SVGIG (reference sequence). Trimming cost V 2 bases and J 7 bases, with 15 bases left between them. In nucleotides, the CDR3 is TGTGCCTGGAGTAAGTGGCAGGCGTATGAGCAGTACTTC. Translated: CAWSKWQAYEQYF.

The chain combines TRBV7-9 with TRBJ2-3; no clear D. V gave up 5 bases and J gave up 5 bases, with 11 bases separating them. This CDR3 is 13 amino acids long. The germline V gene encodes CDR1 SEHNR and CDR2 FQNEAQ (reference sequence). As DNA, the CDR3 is TGTGCCAGCAGCCCGCCGATAGAAGATACGCAGTATTTT. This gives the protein CASSPPIEDTQYF.

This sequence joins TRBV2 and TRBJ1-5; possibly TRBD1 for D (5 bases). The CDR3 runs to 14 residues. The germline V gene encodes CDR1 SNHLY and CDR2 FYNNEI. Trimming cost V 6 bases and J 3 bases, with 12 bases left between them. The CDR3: CASRLDRDNQPQHF. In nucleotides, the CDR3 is TGTGCCAGCAGATTAGACAGAGACAATCAGCCCCAGCATTTT.

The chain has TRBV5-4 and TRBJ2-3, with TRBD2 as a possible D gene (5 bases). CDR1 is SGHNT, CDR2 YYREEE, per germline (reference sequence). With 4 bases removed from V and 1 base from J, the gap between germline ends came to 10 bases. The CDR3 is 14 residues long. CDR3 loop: CASSPRGRTDTQYF. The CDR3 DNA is TGTGCCAGCAGCCCACGAGGGCGCACAGATACGCAGTATTTT.

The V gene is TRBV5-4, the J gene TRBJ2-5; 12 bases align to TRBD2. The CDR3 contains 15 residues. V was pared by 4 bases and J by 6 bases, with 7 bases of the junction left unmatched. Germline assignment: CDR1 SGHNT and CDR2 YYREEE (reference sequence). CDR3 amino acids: CASSQTSGSGKTQYF. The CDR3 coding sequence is TGTGCCAGCAGCCAGACTAGCGGGAGCGGGAAGACCCAGTACTTC.

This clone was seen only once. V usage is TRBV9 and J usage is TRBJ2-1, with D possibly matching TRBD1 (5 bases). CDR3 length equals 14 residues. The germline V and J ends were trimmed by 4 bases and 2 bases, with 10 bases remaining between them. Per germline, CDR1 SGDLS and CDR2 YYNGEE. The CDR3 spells CASSRQSPYNEQFF. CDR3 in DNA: TGTGCCAGCAGCCGACAGTCACCCTACAATGAGCAGTTCTTC.

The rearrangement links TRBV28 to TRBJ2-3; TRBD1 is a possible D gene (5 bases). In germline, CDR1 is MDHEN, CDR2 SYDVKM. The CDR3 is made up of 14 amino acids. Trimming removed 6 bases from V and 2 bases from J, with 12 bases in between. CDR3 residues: CASSQDSHTDTQYF. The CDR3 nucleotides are TGTGCCAGCAGCCAAGACAGTCACACAGATACGCAGTATTTT. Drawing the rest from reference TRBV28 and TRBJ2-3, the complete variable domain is DVKVTQSSRYLVKRTGEKVFLECVQDMDHENMFWYRQDPGLGLRLIYFSYDVKMKEKGDIPEGYSVSREKKERFSLILESASTNQTSMYLCASSQDSHTDTQYFGPGTRLTVL.

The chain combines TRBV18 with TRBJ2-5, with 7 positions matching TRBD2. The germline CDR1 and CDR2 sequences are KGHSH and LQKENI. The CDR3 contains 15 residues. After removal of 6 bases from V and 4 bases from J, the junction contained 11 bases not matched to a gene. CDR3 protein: CASSSGEGLGETQYF. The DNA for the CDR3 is TGTGCCAGCTCGTCTGGGGAGGGCCTAGGAGAGACCCAGTACTTC.

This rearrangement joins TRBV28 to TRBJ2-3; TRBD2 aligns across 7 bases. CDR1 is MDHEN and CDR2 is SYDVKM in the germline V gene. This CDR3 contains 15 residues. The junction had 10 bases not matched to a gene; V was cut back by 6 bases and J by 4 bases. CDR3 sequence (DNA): TGTGCCAGCAGCAATAAGCGGGGATCAGCAGATACGCAGTATTTT. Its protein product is CASSNKRGSADTQYF.

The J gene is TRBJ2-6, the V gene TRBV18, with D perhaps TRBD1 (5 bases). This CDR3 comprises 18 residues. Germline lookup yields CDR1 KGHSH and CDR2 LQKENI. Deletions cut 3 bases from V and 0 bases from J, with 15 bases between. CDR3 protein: CASSPPQGMSSGANVLTF. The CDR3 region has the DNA TGTGCCAGCTCACCTCCCCAGGGAATGAGCTCTGGGGCCAACGTCCTGACTTTC.

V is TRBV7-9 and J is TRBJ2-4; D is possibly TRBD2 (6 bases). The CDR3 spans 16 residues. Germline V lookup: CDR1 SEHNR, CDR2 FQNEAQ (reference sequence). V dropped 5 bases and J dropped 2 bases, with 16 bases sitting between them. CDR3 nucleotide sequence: TGTGCCAGCAGCCCGAAGGTTAGCGGTTCCAAAAACATTCAGTACTTC. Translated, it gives CASSPKVSGSKNIQYF.

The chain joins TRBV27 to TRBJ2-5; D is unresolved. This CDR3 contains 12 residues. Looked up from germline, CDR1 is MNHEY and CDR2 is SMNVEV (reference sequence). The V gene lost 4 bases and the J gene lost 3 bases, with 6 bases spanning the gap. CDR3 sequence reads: CASSWAKETQYF. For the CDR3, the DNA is TGTGCCAGCAGTTGGGCGAAAGAGACCCAGTACTTC.

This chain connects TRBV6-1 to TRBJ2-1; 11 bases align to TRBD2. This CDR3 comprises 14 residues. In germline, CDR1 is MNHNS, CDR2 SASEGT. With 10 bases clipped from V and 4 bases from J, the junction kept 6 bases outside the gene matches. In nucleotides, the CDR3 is TGTGCCACCCTACCTAGCGGGAGGTACAATGAGCAGTTCTTC. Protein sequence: CATLPSGRYNEQFF.